The 18 T cell receptor beta chains in this list originate from one sample, sequenced in a study of T cells in Graves' hyperthyroidism and ophthalmopathy. RNA transcripts yielded amplified TCR beta CDR3 regions. HTBI primers were used for first-round RT-PCR of the TCR CDR3. TCRdb ran MiXCR on the multiplex PCR reads and lists one entry per CDR3 protein. The table includes approximately 610,000 distinct CDR3 sequences, roughly 14% detected once. The sample taken for sequencing was blood. All receptors come from a woman aged 40 to 55 with Graves' ophthalmopathy.

This clonotype was detected many times. This chain joins TRBV11-3 and TRBJ1-1; D remains ambiguous. CDR1 is SGHNT and CDR2 is YENEEA in the germline V gene. CDR3 length equals 13 residues. Trimming shortened V by 5 bases and J by 2 bases, and 9 bases separated the two germline ends. The CDR3 nucleotides read TGTGCCAGCAGCGCCTCCTTAAACACTGAAGCTTTCTTT. This sequence encodes CASSASLNTEAFF.

The table lists this clonotype with many counts. V and J are TRBV25-1 and TRBJ2-3, with D hard to call. This CDR3 has 13 residues. V gave up 6 bases and J gave up 1 base, with 8 bases separating them. Germline V gene lookup returns CDR1 MGHDK and CDR2 SYGVNS. The CDR3: CASRLPGTDTQYF. The CDR3, as DNA: TGTGCCAGCAGGCTTCCGGGCACAGATACGCAGTATTTT.

This clonotype was counted many times. The V gene is TRBV30, the J gene TRBJ1-5; D gene ambiguous. Germline V gene lookup returns CDR1 GTSNPN and CDR2 SVGIG (reference sequence). Between the trimmed V and J ends, which lost 2 bases and 4 bases, there was a span of 15 bases. This CDR3 comprises 15 residues. Here the CDR3 reads CAWSLGPTQNQPQHF. In DNA, the CDR3 is TGTGCCTGGAGTTTAGGACCGACCCAAAATCAGCCCCAGCATTTT.

This clonotype appeared many times. V and J are TRBV20-1 and TRBJ1-5; no clear D. The CDR3 runs 15 residues. Germline V gene lookup returns CDR1 DFQATT and CDR2 SNEGSKA (reference sequence). V shed 5 bases and J shed 2 bases, with 16 bases lying between them. CDR3 in DNA: TGCAGTGCTGCCCCTCTGGGCATTGGCAATCAGCCCCAGCATTTT. It translates to CSAAPLGIGNQPQHF.

The gene calls are TRBV4-1 and TRBJ1-5; D gene unclear. Trimming cost V 1 base and J 3 bases, with 4 bases left between them. Germline V gene lookup returns CDR1 MGHRA and CDR2 YSYEKL. The length of the CDR3 is 13 residues. The CDR3 loop is CASSQVTNQPQHF. For the CDR3, the DNA is TGCGCCAGCAGCCAAGTCACCAATCAGCCCCAGCATTTT.

This clonotype has ten or more counts. The chain couples TRBV20-1 to TRBJ2-5, with 9 bases fitting TRBD2. The V and J ends lost 5 bases and 2 bases, in that order; junction bases with no gene match: 12. Germline loops: CDR1 DFQATT, CDR2 SNEGSKA (reference sequence). The CDR3 covers 16 residues. The CDR3 sequence is CSAPRSGGRGQETQYF. DNA of the CDR3: TGCAGTGCTCCCCGGTCTGGCGGGAGGGGGCAAGAGACCCAGTACTTC.

This clonotype was detected a few times. The chain uses TRBV9 and TRBJ2-2; D may correspond to TRBD1 or TRBD2 (5 bases each). CDR1 and CDR2 (germline): SGDLS, YYNGEE. The V and J ends lost 7 bases and 4 bases respectively, with 17 bases between them. The length of the CDR3 is 15 residues. The CDR3 DNA reads as TGTGCCAGCTCTCGGGACCCAGAGGCCACCGGGGAGCTGTTTTTT. It codes for CASSRDPEATGELFF.

The V and J genes are TRBV10-3 and TRBJ1-1; tentative D call: TRBD1 (6 bases). Germline values: CDR1 ENHRY, CDR2 SYGVKD. The CDR3 consists of 17 residues. Trimming stripped 6 bases from V and 3 bases from J, with 23 bases between. The CDR3 DNA follows: TGTGCCATCAGCCCCTACAGGGTAATTAATTCGGACACTGAAGCTTTCTTT. It specifies CAISPYRVINSDTEAFF.

This clonotype was recorded many times. V and J are TRBV11-2 and TRBJ2-5; D gene uncertain. The CDR3 totals 14 residues. Germline CDR1 and CDR2: SGHAT and FQNNGV. Trimming left V 5 bases short and J 3 bases short, with 13 bases between. CDR3 in DNA: TGTGCCAGCAGCCCTAGACTCTTTAAAGAGACCCAGTACTTC. Its translation: CASSPRLFKETQYF.

The sample holds a few counts of this clonotype. This chain joins TRBV7-2 and TRBJ2-5; D gene unclear. Trimming pared 4 bases from V and 5 bases from J, leaving 8 bases between. The CDR3 spans 12 residues. Germline V gives CDR1 SGHTA, CDR2 FQGNSA. The CDR3 nucleotides are TGTGCCAGCAGCTCCTTCGGGGAGACCCAGTACTTC. It specifies CASSSFGETQYF.

In regard to this clonotype: The germline gene is not matched at one end of the junction; a read error may be the cause. The gene calls are TRBV7-3 and TRBJ2-2, with D unclear. CDR3 size: 13 residues. Germline V CDR1 and CDR2: SGHTA, FQGTGA. CDR3 sequence reads: CANSSSGTGELFF. Here the CDR3 DNA reads TGTGCCAACAGCTCCTCTGGGACCGGGGAGCTGTTTTTT.

Many counts were recorded for this clonotype. V is TRBV5-5 and J is TRBJ2-2; D uncertain. Germline lookup yields CDR1 SGHKS and CDR2 YYEKEE (reference sequence). The V end was cut by 0 bases, the J end by 3 bases, with 9 bases between. The CDR3 loop spans 15 amino acids. This CDR3 is CASSLAGLYTGELFF. The CDR3 bases are TGTGCCAGCAGCTTGGCCGGGCTTTACACCGGGGAGCTGTTTTTT.

This clonotype was seen many times. In DNA, the CDR3 is TGTGCCAGCAGTTACTCGGGGGGGGGATTCTACGAGCAGTACTTC. Its translation: CASSYSGGGFYEQYF. The chain is built from TRBV6-5 and TRBJ2-7, with 7 bases matching TRBD2. Germline assignment: CDR1 MNHEY and CDR2 SVGAGI. The CDR3 spans 15 residues. After removal of 0 bases from V and 3 bases from J, the junction contained 5 bases not matched to a gene.

This clonotype was recorded many times. The chain uses TRBV7-9 and TRBJ1-1; D is unclear. Germline-derived CDR1 and CDR2 are SEHNR and FQNEAQ (reference sequence). Trimming stripped 6 bases from V and 8 bases from J, with 13 bases between. This CDR3 has 12 residues. The DNA of the CDR3 is TGTGCCAGCAGTACCGATGGGAAAGAAGCTTTCTTT. Translation: CASSTDGKEAFF. Drawing the rest from reference TRBV7-9 and TRBJ1-1, the complete variable domain is DTGVSQNPRHKITKRGQNVTFRCDPISEHNRLYWYRQTLGQGPEFLTYFQNEAQLEKSRLLSDRFSAERPKGSFSTLEIQRTEQGDSAMYLCASSTDGKEAFFGQGTRLTVV.

Ten or more counts support this clonotype. As DNA, the CDR3 is TGTGCCAGCGGCCGACTAGCGGGGAACGTCGCGAACACCGGGGAGCTGTTTTTT. Its protein product is CASGRLAGNVANTGELFF. The gene calls are TRBV27 and TRBJ2-2, with 11 bases lining up with TRBD2. CDR1 and CDR2 (germline): MNHEY, SMNVEV (reference sequence). There are 18 residues in the CDR3. The ends lost 8 bases at V and 0 bases at J; junction bases unmatched: 11.

This clonotype was observed at least ten times. The J gene is TRBJ2-7, the V gene TRBV7-9, with TRBD2 identical over 8 bases. The CDR3 has 14 amino acids. The ends lost 7 bases at V and 0 bases at J; junction bases unmatched: 5. The V gene's germline CDR1 is SEHNR and CDR2 FQNEAQ (reference sequence). The CDR3 bases are TGTGCCAGCATAAGCGGGAGTAGCTCCTACGAGCAGTACTTC. As protein: CASISGSSSYEQYF.

This clonotype was detected ten times or more. The chain couples TRBV20-1 to TRBJ1-2, with D maybe TRBD1 (6 bases). Trimming cost V 5 bases and J 10 bases, with 17 bases left between them. The CDR3 sequence is 12 residues long. Germline V lookup: CDR1 DFQATT, CDR2 SNEGSKA (reference sequence). The CDR3 protein is CSAPTSNRDYTF. The CDR3 DNA follows: TGCAGTGCTCCCACCTCCAACAGGGACTACACCTTC.

This chain uses TRBV28 with TRBJ2-7, with 12 bases aligning to TRBD1. The J segment lost 7 bases and the V segment lost 5 bases, leaving 6 bases of the junction unmatched. The CDR3 consists of 14 residues. Germline lookup yields CDR1 MDHEN and CDR2 SYDVKM. The CDR3 sequence: CASSTRDRGREQYF. The CDR3 nucleotides are TGTGCCAGCAGTACCCGGGACAGGGGGCGGGAGCAGTACTTC.